This TCR beta chain appears in the sequencing data of a study of T cell responses to AZD1222 COVID-19 vaccine. With regard to this clone: Its antigen is not known.

Measured with immunoSEQ multiplex PCR; TCRdb has only the in-frame clones, and not every one. This table has 65,000 to 75,000 clones, about three quarters appearing once. The study's findings and limits: Across the whole spike, CD4 TCRs peaked at regions 160-218 and 743-854. Only a handful of AZD1222 recipients tested seropositive at baseline.

Germline V lookup: CDR1 LNHDA, CDR2 SQIVND (reference sequence). The V end lost 5 bases, the J end lost 1 base, and 11 bases lay between the germline ends. The CDR3 is made up of 14 amino acids. The sequenced sample was peripheral blood, obtained 28 days after the second AZD1222 dose. This chain uses TRBV19 with TRBJ1-1; tentative D call: TRBD1 (6 bases). The clonotype comes from an adult who received the AZD1222 COVID-19 vaccine. The chain's CDR3 is CASSYDRRNTEAFF. CDR3 coding DNA: TGTGCCAGTAGTTACGACAGGCGGAACACTGAAGCTTTCTTT.